Listed below are T cell receptor beta chains from one sample, sequenced in a study of early T cells in non-severe SARS-CoV-2 infection. MiXCR was run by TCRdb on the 5' RACE reads, yielding one entry per CDR3 protein. The data show tens of thousands of distinct CDR3 sequences, approximately 13% seen once. Sequencing was done on a sample of whole blood. These receptor sequences come from an adult who was a healthcare worker with PCR-confirmed SARS-CoV-2 infection or an uninfected control (not recorded which). The CDR3 runs from the conserved cysteine through the conserved F or W. Each record gives: V gene, J gene, clone size, D gene, CDR3 protein, CDR3 DNA. A D gene is named only where the DNA matches it firmly. Size is stated for part of the rows, as once, few or many counts, or as a class when the clone is expanded.

v_call: TRBV28; j_call: TRBJ1-4; clone_size: many; d_call: -; cdr3_aa: CASSSEAGVGGGEKLFF; cdr3_nt: TGTGCCAGCAGCTCCGAAGCAGGGGTGGGTGGTGGTGAAAAACTGTTTTTT
v_call: TRBV7-2; j_call: TRBJ2-1; clone_size: many; d_call: -; cdr3_aa: CASSLFGSGLYNEQFF; cdr3_nt: TGTGCCAGCAGCTTATTCGGTAGCGGACTGTACAATGAGCAGTTCTTC
v_call: TRBV28; j_call: TRBJ1-2; clone_size: many; d_call: TRBD1; cdr3_aa: CASRKMDRAESYTF; cdr3_nt: TGTGCCAGCAGAAAAATGGACAGGGCAGAGAGCTACACCTTC
v_call: TRBV28; j_call: TRBJ1-2; clone_size: few; d_call: -; cdr3_aa: CASSLLSNYGYTF; cdr3_nt: TGTGCCAGCAGTTTACTCAGTAACTATGGCTACACCTTC
v_call: TRBV20-1; j_call: TRBJ2-1; clone_size: many; d_call: -; cdr3_aa: CSAASPGRGGNEQFF; cdr3_nt: TGCAGTGCCGCTTCGCCGGGGAGAGGGGGCAATGAGCAGTTCTTC
v_call: TRBV6-6; j_call: TRBJ1-5; clone_size: many; d_call: -; cdr3_aa: CASSYSINQPQHF; cdr3_nt: TGTGCCAGCAGTTACTCGATCAATCAGCCCCAGCATTTT
v_call: TRBV29-1; j_call: TRBJ2-1; clone_size: -; d_call: -; cdr3_aa: CSAGRSLYNEQFF; cdr3_nt: TGCAGCGCGGGGAGATCATTGTACAATGAGCAGTTCTTC
v_call: TRBV5-5; j_call: TRBJ2-3; clone_size: many; d_call: -; cdr3_aa: CASSSGAGYGDTQYF; cdr3_nt: TGTGCCAGCAGCTCGGGGGCGGGTTATGGAGATACGCAGTATTTT
v_call: TRBV7-2; j_call: TRBJ1-2; clone_size: -; d_call: -; cdr3_aa: CASSFEGYTF; cdr3_nt: TGTGCCAGCAGCTTTGAGGGCTACACCTTC
v_call: TRBV29-1; j_call: TRBJ2-1; clone_size: -; d_call: TRBD2; cdr3_aa: CSVQRERPYNEQFF; cdr3_nt: TGCAGCGTCCAGCGGGAACGCCCCTACAATGAGCAGTTCTTC
v_call: TRBV29-1; j_call: TRBJ2-3; clone_size: -; d_call: -; cdr3_aa: CSADSGGTDTQYF; cdr3_nt: TGCAGCGCAGACAGTGGAGGGACAGATACGCAGTATTTT
v_call: TRBV20-1; j_call: TRBJ2-3; clone_size: many; d_call: TRBD2; cdr3_aa: CSARARTSGRDTQYF; cdr3_nt: TGCAGTGCTAGAGCCCGGACTAGCGGGAGAGATACGCAGTATTTT
v_call: TRBV29-1; j_call: TRBJ2-7; clone_size: -; d_call: -; cdr3_aa: CSVEDRGSRSYEQYF; cdr3_nt: TGCAGCGTTGAAGATCGGGGTAGCCGTTCCTACGAGCAGTACTTC
v_call: TRBV29-1; j_call: TRBJ1-2; clone_size: many; d_call: -; cdr3_aa: CSVEDQAGGNGYTF; cdr3_nt: TGCAGCGTTGAAGATCAGGCCGGGGGCAATGGCTACACCTTC
v_call: TRBV2; j_call: TRBJ2-7; clone_size: many; d_call: -; cdr3_aa: CASSYSYEQYF; cdr3_nt: TGTGCCAGCAGTTACTCCTACGAGCAGTACTTC
v_call: TRBV19; j_call: TRBJ1-4; clone_size: many; d_call: -; cdr3_aa: CASSINARLRGEKLFF; cdr3_nt: TGTGCCAGTAGTATAAATGCGCGCCTGAGGGGAGAAAAACTGTTTTTT
v_call: TRBV7-8; j_call: TRBJ2-7; clone_size: many; d_call: -; cdr3_aa: CASSLDRGGEQYF; cdr3_nt: TGTGCCAGCAGCTTAGATCGTGGAGGCGAGCAGTACTTC
v_call: TRBV7-8; j_call: TRBJ1-4; clone_size: many; d_call: -; cdr3_aa: CASSQRWALTNEKLFF; cdr3_nt: TGTGCCAGCAGCCAACGGTGGGCTTTAACTAATGAAAAACTGTTTTTT
v_call: TRBV7-2; j_call: TRBJ1-2; clone_size: many; d_call: -; cdr3_aa: CASSLGGGLDYGYTF; cdr3_nt: TGTGCCAGCAGCTTGGGAGGCGGGTTGGACTATGGCTACACCTTC
v_call: TRBV28; j_call: TRBJ1-5; clone_size: few; d_call: -; cdr3_aa: CASSPPINRINQPQHF; cdr3_nt: TGTGCCAGCAGTCCCCCGATAAATCGGATCAATCAGCCCCAGCATTTT
v_call: TRBV5-6; j_call: TRBJ2-1; clone_size: -; d_call: -; cdr3_aa: CASSHPLGGAYNEQFF; cdr3_nt: TGTGCCAGCAGCCACCCTCTGGGGGGAGCTTACAATGAGCAGTTCTTC
v_call: TRBV6-2/TRBV6-3; j_call: TRBJ1-5; clone_size: many; d_call: TRBD1; cdr3_aa: CATSQGGLYSNQPQHF; cdr3_nt: TGTGCCACTTCTCAGGGGGGCCTTTATAGCAATCAGCCCCAGCATTTT